The 29 T cell receptor beta chains reported below all come from one sample, sequenced in a study of blood T cell repertoires in COVID-19. Measured with immunoSEQ multiplex PCR; TCRdb has only the in-frame clones, and not every one. Here the sample spans 98,000 or so clones, about 89% being singletons. Sequenced input: peripheral blood. All receptors come from a human donor in a cohort sampled during active COVID-19.

J is TRBJ1-3 and V is TRBV28; tentatively, D is TRBD1 (6 bases). The germline V and J ends were trimmed by 6 bases and 4 bases, with 16 bases remaining between them. This CDR3 is 15 amino acids long. Germline V gene lookup returns CDR1 MDHEN and CDR2 SYDVKM. The CDR3 region has the DNA TGTGCCAGCAGCCTCGGACAGCTAAGAGGAAACACCATATATTTT. The encoded protein is CASSLGQLRGNTIYF. The whole variable domain, filled in from reference TRBV28 and TRBJ1-3, reads DVKVTQSSRYLVKRTGEKVFLECVQDMDHENMFWYRQDPGLGLRLIYFSYDVKMKEKGDIPEGYSVSREKKERFSLILESASTNQTSMYLCASSLGQLRGNTIYFGEGSWLTVV.

The V and J genes are TRBV25-1 and TRBJ2-3; D is perhaps TRBD1 (5 bases). From germline, CDR1 is MGHDK and CDR2 SYGVNS. V was shortened by 1 base and J by 7 bases, with 18 bases between the two germline ends. The CDR3 runs to 16 residues. This chain's CDR3 is CASSESQTARLNTQYF. The CDR3 nucleotides are TGTGCCAGCAGTGAATCACAGACAGCACGCCTGAATACGCAGTATTTT.

The rearrangement joins TRBV28 to TRBJ1-6; 9 positions match TRBD1. Trimming removed 5 bases from V and 0 bases from J; junction bases left unmatched: 14. The CDR3 extends over 20 amino acids. CDR1 is MDHEN, CDR2 SYDVKM, per germline. CDR3 in amino acids: CASSPFSDRGKSSYNSPLHF. As DNA, the CDR3 is TGTGCCAGCAGTCCTTTCTCGGACAGGGGCAAGAGCTCCTATAATTCACCCCTCCACTTT.

The rearrangement links TRBV18 to TRBJ2-5; the match to TRBD1 covers 12 bases. The CDR3 covers 18 residues. The germline CDR1 and CDR2 sequences are KGHSH and LQKENI. V was pared by 3 bases and J by 1 base, with 9 bases of the junction left unmatched. The CDR3: CASSPGQGAPIAQETQYF. The CDR3 region has the DNA TGTGCCAGCTCACCGGGACAGGGGGCCCCTATAGCCCAAGAGACCCAGTACTTC.

The genes are TRBV29-1 and TRBJ2-5; the match to TRBD1 covers 11 bases. This CDR3 region has 15 residues. Trimming removed 1 base from V and 4 bases from J; junction bases left unmatched: 5. Germline V gene sequence: CDR1 SQVTM, CDR2 ANQGSEA. The CDR3 DNA follows: TGCAGCGTTGAAGGATCGGACAGGGGGCTAGAGACCCAGTACTTC. This codes for CSVEGSDRGLETQYF.

The sample holds a few counts of this clone. The V gene is TRBV13, the J gene TRBJ2-5; 7 bases line up with TRBD2. Germline values: CDR1 PRHDT, CDR2 FYEKMQ (reference sequence). CDR3 length: 15 residues. With 4 bases clipped from V and 2 bases from J, the junction kept 7 bases outside the gene matches. The DNA of the CDR3 is TGTGCCAGCAGCTACAAAGCGGGGCCTCAAGAGACCCAGTACTTC. This codes for CASSYKAGPQETQYF. The full variable domain, its missing parts supplied by reference TRBV13 and TRBJ2-5, is AAGVIQSPRHLIKEKRETATLKCYPIPRHDTVYWYQQGPGQDPQFLISFYEKMQSDKGSIPDRFSAQQFSDYHSELNMSSLELGDSALYFCASSYKAGPQETQYFGPGTRLLVL.

The sample holds a few counts of this clone. In DNA, the CDR3 is TGTGCCAGCAGCTTATCTGAACAGGGTTATTCACCCCTCCACTTT. Its translation is CASSLSEQGYSPLHF. The gene calls are TRBV7-2 and TRBJ1-6, with D possibly TRBD1 on 6 matching bases. CDR1 and CDR2 from the germline V gene are SGHTA and FQGNSA. V dropped 2 bases and J dropped 8 bases, with 13 bases sitting between them. The CDR3 is 15 residues long.

A word on this clone: At one boundary the junction diverges from the germline segment, which might be a read error. This chain uses TRBV4-2 with TRBJ2-1, with TRBD1 as a possible D gene (5 bases). The CDR3 is 16 amino acids. Germline CDR1 is LGHNA and CDR2 is YNFKEQ. The CDR3 nucleotides read TGTGCCAGCAGCAAAGACCAGGGCCGGTCGAGTGCGGAACAGTTCTTC. Translating gives CASSKDQGRSSAEQFF.

V gene TRBV5-1 combines with J gene TRBJ2-1, with TRBD1 matching 9 bases. The trim removed 0 bases at V and 6 bases at J, leaving 4 bases unmatched. Germline values: CDR1 SGHRS, CDR2 YFSETQ. CDR3 length equals 15 residues. CDR3 sequence reads: CASSLVQGAGNEQFF. Here the CDR3 DNA reads TGCGCCAGCAGCTTGGTACAGGGGGCAGGCAATGAGCAGTTCTTC.

The rearrangement uses TRBV7-3 and TRBJ2-7; D may be TRBD2 (5 bases). CDR1 and CDR2 from the germline V gene are SGHTA and FQGTGA. V lost 5 bases and J lost 2, with 10 bases in between. This CDR3 region has 13 residues. CDR3 nucleotide sequence: TGTGCCAGCAGCCCGGACTTCACCTACGAGCAGTACTTC. Translating gives CASSPDFTYEQYF. Filled out from reference TRBV7-3 and TRBJ2-7, the complete variable domain reads GAGVSQTPSNKVTEKGKYVELRCDPISGHTALYWYRQSLGQGPEFLIYFQGTGAADDSGLPNDRFFAVRPEGSVSTLKIQRTERGDSAVYLCASSPDFTYEQYFGPGTRLTVT.

V usage is TRBV30 and J usage is TRBJ2-5, with 10 positions matching TRBD2. CDR1 and CDR2 (germline): GTSNPN, SVGIG (reference sequence). The CDR3 is 16 amino acids. V dropped 1 base and J dropped 4; count of bases not matched to a gene: 9. CDR3 amino acids: CAWSGVAGGLLETQYF. CDR3 nucleotide sequence: TGTGCCTGGAGTGGAGTAGCGGGGGGCCTGTTAGAGACCCAGTACTTC.

This rearrangement joins TRBV5-4 to TRBJ2-5; 14 bases fit TRBD2. V gave up 4 bases and J gave up 3 bases; unmatched junction bases: 2. This CDR3 spans 15 amino acids. Germline CDR1 SGHNT, CDR2 YYREEE (reference sequence). In DNA form, the CDR3 reads TGTGCCAGCAGCGGGACTAGCGGGAGTAAAGAGACCCAGTACTTC. Protein product: CASSGTSGSKETQYF.

The rearrangement uses TRBV28 and TRBJ2-1; the D gene is possibly TRBD2 (7 bases). Trimming removed 2 bases at V and 7 bases at J, with 18 bases between. Per germline, CDR1 MDHEN and CDR2 SYDVKM. This CDR3 region has 16 residues. CDR3 protein: CASSLIRTRGINEQFF. The CDR3 DNA follows: TGTGCCAGCAGTTTAATACGGACTAGGGGGATTAATGAGCAGTTCTTC.

This chain links TRBV7-6 with TRBJ2-5; TRBD1 aligns across 11 bases. Germline V lookup: CDR1 SGHVS, CDR2 FNYEAQ. CDR3 length: 15 residues. The V and J ends lost 5 bases and 4 bases, in that order; junction bases with no gene match: 6. This CDR3 reads CASSRTGGIGETQYF. The CDR3 region has the DNA TGTGCCAGCAGCCGGACAGGGGGCATCGGAGAGACCCAGTACTTC.

The genes are TRBV7-9 and TRBJ1-4; 9 bases fit TRBD1. Losses at the gene ends were 1 base for V and 7 bases for J; bases not matched to a gene: 7. CDR3 length equals 16 residues. The germline V gene encodes CDR1 SEHNR and CDR2 FQNEAQ (reference sequence). The DNA for the CDR3 is TGTGCCAGCAGCTTAGACCCGGGACAGGGAGGTGAAAAACTGTTTTTT. This sequence encodes CASSLDPGQGGEKLFF.

The J gene is TRBJ1-6, the V gene TRBV28; tentatively, D is TRBD1 (5 bases). The CDR3 consists of 12 residues. Germline CDR1 reads MDHEN; CDR2 reads SYDVKM. V lost 7 bases to trimming and J lost 7 bases, with 8 bases between them. Here the CDR3 reads CASTTGNSPLHF. CDR3 nucleotide sequence: TGTGCCAGCACTACAGGCAATTCACCCCTCCACTTT.

In this sample, this clone is medium-sized (0.01 to 0.1%). The chain uses TRBV4-2 and TRBJ2-7, with 8 positions matching TRBD2. Trimming at V came to 2 bases and at J to 0 bases, leaving 6 bases not matched to a gene. Germline V gene lookup returns CDR1 LGHNA and CDR2 YNFKEQ. CDR3 size: 16 residues. The CDR3 here is CASSQMSGSPSYEQYF. CDR3 bases: TGTGCCAGCAGCCAAATGAGCGGGAGCCCCTCCTACGAGCAGTACTTC.

The chain links TRBV9 to TRBJ1-4, with TRBD1 identical over 7 bases. After removal of 4 bases from V and 7 bases from J, the junction contained 10 bases not matched to a gene. The germline gives CDR1 SGDLS, CDR2 YYNGEE. The CDR3 consists of 15 residues. For the CDR3, the DNA is TGTGCCAGCAGCCTACGACAGGGCCGGGGTGAAAAACTGTTTTTT. Protein product: CASSLRQGRGEKLFF.

V usage is TRBV7-8 and J usage is TRBJ1-1; weak D call: TRBD1 (5 bases). The CDR3 has 15 amino acids. Trimming left V 5 bases short and J 5 bases short, with 18 bases between. The germline CDR1 and CDR2 sequences are SGHVS and FQNEAQ. The CDR3 DNA reads TGTGCCAGCAGCCCCCAGGGTATGGTTCGGACTGAAGCTTTCTTT. Amino acids: CASSPQGMVRTEAFF.

The chain uses TRBV4-1 and TRBJ1-5, with 7 bases identical to TRBD1. Germline CDR1 MGHRA, CDR2 YSYEKL. This CDR3 spans 17 amino acids. V lost 6 bases, J lost 2 bases, and 13 bases stayed unmatched. Here the CDR3 DNA reads TGCGCCAGCAGTCGATCCCACAGGGGTGATGGCAATCAGCCCCAGCATTTT. It translates to CASSRSHRGDGNQPQHF.

The chain has TRBV29-1 and TRBJ2-5, with D tentatively TRBD2 (6 bases). The CDR3 is 17 residues long. Trimming stripped 4 bases from V and 1 base from J, with 22 bases between. Germline V gives CDR1 SQVTM, CDR2 ANQGSEA. CDR3 sequence reads: CSVGFHSGYIFQETQYF. The CDR3 coding sequence is TGCAGCGTTGGATTTCATAGCGGATACATTTTCCAAGAGACCCAGTACTTC.

The CDR3 sequence is CASSLSQNQPQHF. CDR3 sequence (DNA): TGTGCCAGCAGCTTAAGTCAGAATCAGCCCCAGCATTTT. The chain has TRBV7-2 and TRBJ1-5, with unresolved D. The germline V gene has CDR1 SGHTA and CDR2 FQGNSA. The CDR3 spans 13 residues. V lost 2 bases and J lost 4, with 6 bases in between.

CDR3 region: CASSGENRVKETQYF. In DNA form, the CDR3 reads TGTGCCAGCAGTGGGGAGAACAGGGTGAAAGAGACCCAGTACTTC. The V and J genes are TRBV2 and TRBJ2-5, with TRBD1 as a possible D gene (6 bases). V lost 4 bases to trimming and J lost 3 bases, with 15 bases between them. This CDR3 is 15 amino acids long. Germline loops: CDR1 SNHLY, CDR2 FYNNEI.

The chain couples TRBV28 to TRBJ2-1; 7 nucleotides line up with TRBD1. V lost 7 bases and J lost 4; bases outside the gene matches: 10. The CDR3 extends over 15 amino acids. The germline V gene encodes CDR1 MDHEN and CDR2 SYDVKM. CDR3 in amino acids: CASIPWDRTYNEQFF. The DNA for the CDR3 is TGTGCCAGCATTCCATGGGACAGAACGTACAATGAGCAGTTCTTC.

The V gene is TRBV5-4, the J gene TRBJ2-7, with 10 bases identical to TRBD2. Germline CDR1 SGHNT, CDR2 YYREEE (reference sequence). After removal of 5 bases from V and 5 bases from J, the junction contained 10 bases not matched to a gene. The CDR3 totals 15 residues. The CDR3 region is CASRASGSKSDEQYF. As DNA, the CDR3 is TGTGCCAGCAGGGCTAGCGGGAGTAAGTCCGACGAGCAGTACTTC.

The CDR3 is CASRAGTGLYGYTF. The CDR3 bases are TGTGCCAGCAGAGCCGGGACAGGGCTCTATGGCTACACCTTC. V usage is TRBV2 and J usage is TRBJ1-2; 9 bases map to TRBD1. Germline V lookup: CDR1 SNHLY, CDR2 FYNNEI. Trimming cost V 6 bases and J 4 bases; bases outside gene matches: 6. The CDR3 totals 14 residues.

The CDR3 DNA sequence: TGCGCCAGCAGCTTCTATAGCGGGAGGGCAGAGACCCAGTACTTC. Its protein product is CASSFYSGRAETQYF. J is TRBJ2-5 and V is TRBV5-1, with TRBD2 identical over 11 bases. With 2 bases clipped from V and 4 bases from J, the junction kept 4 bases outside the gene matches. Germline V gene lookup returns CDR1 SGHRS and CDR2 YFSETQ. The CDR3 is made up of 15 amino acids.

In this sample, this clone turned up a few times. The chain joins TRBV4-2 to TRBJ2-3; 10 bases are a match to TRBD1. Germline CDR1 reads LGHNA; CDR2 reads YNFKEQ. This CDR3 is 16 amino acids long. Germline trimming cut 1 base from V and 4 bases from J; bases unmatched to any gene: 5. The CDR3 loop reads CASSQGDRGFPDTQYF. CDR3 DNA sequence: TGTGCCAGCAGCCAAGGGGACAGGGGCTTCCCAGATACGCAGTATTTT.

CDR3 sequence (DNA): TGTGCCAGCAGTGAAATGCAGGGTGGCGGGGAGCTGTTTTTT. Its protein product is CASSEMQGGGELFF. This chain connects TRBV2 to TRBJ2-2; TRBD1 is a possible D gene (5 bases). CDR3 length: 14 residues. CDR1 is SNHLY and CDR2 is FYNNEI in the germline V gene. Trimming shortened V by 2 bases and J by 7 bases, and 11 bases separated the two germline ends.